This TCR beta chain was recorded in a study of cytomegalovirus exposure and HLA in healthy donors. About the research overall: In an early release, HLA-typed donors contributed some 80 million unique TCR sequences.

The PCR employed 60 Vbeta primers together with 13 Jbeta primers. Here immunoSEQ multiplex PCR was the method, and the copy in TCRdb shows in-frame clones only, minus some. The sample consists of about 110,000 clones, approximately 81% of them appearing once. Study conclusions and caveats: In vitro checks showed that a few CMV-associated chains really do target CMV antigens. Indistinguishable V segments such as TRBV6-2 and TRBV6-3 were excluded.

This CDR3 is 16 amino acids long. Germline CDR1 is SGHAT and CDR2 is FQDESV (reference sequence). The V and J ends lost 5 bases and 4 bases, in that order; junction bases with no gene match: 7. This clone was observed a few times. Antigen unknown. The specimen was PBMCs. The V and J genes are TRBV11-1 and TRBJ2-5; 13 nucleotides match TRBD2. The sequence derives from a woman in her twenties or thirties in good health and CMV-seronegative. The DNA of the CDR3 is TGTGCCAGCAGCCCAGGACTAGCGGGAGCGCGAGAGACCCAGTACTTC. It yields the protein CASSPGLAGARETQYF.